The 21 T cell receptor beta chains in this list originate from one sample, sequenced in a study of blood T cell repertoires in COVID-19. Only in-frame clones appear in the TCRdb table, and some are missing; sequencing was by immunoSEQ multiplex PCR. The sample holds about 140,000 clones, about 80% seen once. Material for sequencing was peripheral blood. These receptors were collected from a man in his 70s who had recovered from COVID-19.

This chain connects TRBV18 to TRBJ2-2, with 8 bases that match TRBD2. Trimming at V came to 6 bases and at J to 1 base, leaving 4 bases not matched to a gene. This CDR3 comprises 15 residues. Looked up from germline, CDR1 is KGHSH and CDR2 is LQKENI. CDR3 sequence reads: CASSPTSGNTGELFF. The CDR3 DNA reads as TGTGCCAGCTCCCCCACTAGCGGGAACACCGGGGAGCTGTTTTTT.

The CDR3 DNA sequence: TGTGCCAGCAGCTTAGGTGCCCTAGCGGGAATAAGCAATGAGCAGTTCTTC. Translated: CASSLGALAGISNEQFF. The gene calls are TRBV11-3 and TRBJ2-1; 9 bases are shared with TRBD2. Trimming removed 1 base from V and 6 bases from J; junction bases left unmatched: 10. The CDR3 runs 17 residues. Germline-derived CDR1 and CDR2 are SGHNT and YENEEA.

The chain links TRBV5-1 to TRBJ2-1; TRBD2 might be the D (5 bases). This CDR3 spans 16 amino acids. Germline CDR1 is SGHRS and CDR2 is YFSETQ. Trimming stripped 0 bases from V and 0 bases from J, with 10 bases between. The CDR3 is CASSLGGSDSYNEQFF. Here the CDR3 DNA reads TGCGCCAGCAGCTTGGGGGGTAGCGACTCCTACAATGAGCAGTTCTTC.

This chain joins TRBV4-1 and TRBJ2-7; 9 bases fit TRBD2. Germline CDR1 reads MGHRA; CDR2 reads YSYEKL. CDR3 length: 16 residues. V shed 0 bases, J shed 2 bases, and the junction held 5 bases outside the gene matches. The CDR3 DNA reads TGCGCCAGCAGCCAAGATCGGGGCGGGAGGGCCTACGAGCAGTACTTC. Translation: CASSQDRGGRAYEQYF.

The chain joins TRBV29-1 to TRBJ2-2; 7 bases map to TRBD2. The CDR3 extends over 13 amino acids. V trimming: 7 bases; J trimming: 7 bases; junction bases outside the gene matches: 9. The germline gives CDR1 SQVTM, CDR2 ANQGSEA. The CDR3 coding sequence is TGCAGCGCCTTCCAGGGCGGGAGCGGGGAGCTGTTTTTT. Translation gives CSAFQGGSGELFF.

V and J are TRBV7-9 and TRBJ1-5; TRBD1 aligns across 10 bases. Germline CDR1 reads SEHNR; CDR2 reads FQNEAQ (reference sequence). The V segment lost 0 bases and the J segment 4 bases; nucleotides outside the gene matches: 6. The CDR3 is made up of 17 amino acids. For the CDR3, the DNA is TGTGCCAGCAGCTTAGCCGCGGGGACAGGGGATAATCAGCCCCAGCATTTT. Its translation is CASSLAAGTGDNQPQHF.

The table lists this clone with a few counts. The rearrangement links TRBV29-1 to TRBJ2-1, with D perhaps TRBD2 (6 bases). The V end was cut by 7 bases, the J end by 10 bases, with 14 bases between. Germline loops: CDR1 SQVTM, CDR2 ANQGSEA. CDR3 length: 11 residues. The CDR3 region is CSARRAGEQFF. The CDR3 region has the DNA TGCAGCGCCCGGAGGGCCGGAGAGCAGTTCTTC.

The rearrangement joins TRBV27 to TRBJ1-4; 7 bases are shared with TRBD1. This CDR3 contains 15 residues. Trimming took 4 bases from V and 4 from J; bases not matched to a gene: 6. Looked up from germline, CDR1 is MNHEY and CDR2 is SMNVEV (reference sequence). The DNA of the CDR3 is TGTGCCAGCAGTTATAAGACAGGGTATAATGAAAAACTGTTTTTT. Translating gives CASSYKTGYNEKLFF.

The chain combines TRBV7-3 with TRBJ2-2; D is unresolved. This CDR3 is built from 13 residues. Trimming removed 5 bases from V and 1 base from J, with 5 bases in between. In germline, CDR1 is SGHTA, CDR2 FQGTGA. The CDR3: CASSLRNTGELFF. In nucleotides, the CDR3 is TGTGCCAGCAGCCTCCGGAACACCGGGGAGCTGTTTTTT.

The chain links TRBV19 to TRBJ2-3; tentatively, D is TRBD1 (6 bases). Germline CDR1 reads LNHDA; CDR2 reads SQIVND (reference sequence). The CDR3 consists of 13 residues. V lost 7 bases to trimming and J lost 2 bases, with 10 bases between them. The CDR3 protein is CASKVGATDTQYF. Here the CDR3 DNA reads TGTGCCAGTAAGGTGGGGGCCACAGATACGCAGTATTTT.

The CDR3 DNA follows: TGCAGTGCTAGTCAGGGGGCCTCGGATCAGCCCCAGCATTTT. Its protein is CSASQGASDQPQHF. V usage is TRBV20-1 and J usage is TRBJ1-5; 8 nucleotides match TRBD1. CDR1 is DFQATT, CDR2 SNEGSKA, per germline (reference sequence). V was pared by 3 bases and J by 5 bases, with 6 bases of the junction left unmatched. This CDR3 contains 14 residues.

The chain uses TRBV5-6 and TRBJ2-6, with D perhaps matching TRBD1 (6 bases). The V end lost 4 bases, the J end lost 2 bases, and 16 bases lay between the germline ends. The CDR3 is 17 amino acids. From germline, CDR1 is SGHDT and CDR2 YYEEEE. CDR3 region: CASSPRQAGPGANVLTF. Written as DNA, the CDR3 is TGTGCCAGCAGCCCTCGACAGGCTGGGCCTGGGGCCAACGTCCTGACTTTC.

This chain uses TRBV6-5 with TRBJ1-2, with 9 positions matching TRBD1. V lost 0 bases and J lost 0; bases outside the gene matches: 2. Germline assignment: CDR1 MNHEY and CDR2 SVGAGI. The CDR3 totals 16 residues. This CDR3 reads CASSYSWTGANYGYTF. CDR3 nucleotides: TGTGCCAGCAGTTACTCTTGGACAGGGGCTAACTATGGCTACACCTTC.

This chain uses TRBV19 with TRBJ1-2; D gene unclear. V shed 7 bases and J shed 2 bases, with 17 bases lying between them. In germline, CDR1 is LNHDA, CDR2 SQIVND (reference sequence). This CDR3 has 15 residues. The CDR3 DNA follows: TGTGCCAGTACCCAATACGCCCCCGCGAACTATGGCTACACCTTC. It yields the protein CASTQYAPANYGYTF.

V and J are TRBV9 and TRBJ2-5; weak D call: TRBD2 (5 bases). The CDR3 sequence is 14 residues long. Germline CDR1 reads SGDLS; CDR2 reads YYNGEE. The V and J ends lost 2 bases and 5 bases respectively, with 13 bases between them. The CDR3 is CASSVEASRETQYF. The DNA of the CDR3 is TGTGCCAGCAGCGTGGAGGCTAGCAGGGAGACCCAGTACTTC.

This clone turned up a few times. This chain uses TRBV3-1 (or the pseudogene TRBV3-2) with TRBJ2-6; TRBD1 is a possible D gene (7 bases). This CDR3 has 19 residues. CDR1 LGHDT and CDR2 YNNKEL come from the germline V gene (reference sequence). Trimming shortened V by 4 bases and J by 0 bases, and 19 bases separated the two germline ends. The CDR3 protein is CASSRRLTGRISGANVLTF. CDR3 in DNA: TGTGCCAGCAGCCGAAGGTTGACAGGGAGGATCTCTGGGGCCAACGTCCTGACTTTC.

The chain links TRBV5-4 to TRBJ2-5; 10 nucleotides align to TRBD2. Trimming at V came to 4 bases and at J to 1 base, leaving 7 bases not matched to a gene. The germline CDR1 and CDR2 sequences are SGHNT and YYREEE (reference sequence). The CDR3 extends over 16 amino acids. The chain's CDR3 is CASSLSGRITQETQYF. CDR3 in DNA: TGTGCCAGCAGCCTTAGCGGGAGGATCACCCAAGAGACCCAGTACTTC.

This clone came up once. The chain carries TRBV11-3 and TRBJ2-7; possibly TRBD1 for D (5 bases). CDR1 is SGHNT, CDR2 YENEEA, per germline. The CDR3 length is 13 residues. V shed 5 bases and J shed 0 bases, with 8 bases lying between them. The CDR3 DNA reads TGTGCCAGCAGCCTCAGGGACTCCTACGAGCAGTACTTC. Its translation is CASSLRDSYEQYF. Filled out from reference TRBV11-3 and TRBJ2-7, the complete variable domain reads EAGVVQSPRYKIIEKKQPVAFWCNPISGHNTLYWYLQNLGQGPELLIRYENEEAVDDSQLPKDRFSAERLKGVDSTLKIQPAELGDSAVYLCASSLRDSYEQYFGPGTRLTVT.

This rearrangement joins TRBV30 to TRBJ2-3, with 15 positions matching TRBD2. The germline V gene has CDR1 GTSNPN and CDR2 SVGIG (reference sequence). The CDR3 contains 18 residues. V shed 0 bases and J 0 bases; nucleotides not matched to a gene: 4. The CDR3 nucleotides are TGTGCCTGGAGTGTAGGACTAGCGGGAGGGGAAAGCACAGATACGCAGTATTTT. Amino acids: CAWSVGLAGGESTDTQYF.

This chain uses TRBV5-8 with TRBJ2-2; a possible D gene is TRBD1 (5 bases). With 6 bases removed from V and 4 bases from J, the gap between germline ends came to 10 bases. The CDR3 length is 13 residues. From germline, CDR1 is SGHTS and CDR2 YDEGEE. The CDR3 DNA is TGTGCCAGCACCCCCCAGGGCACCGGGGAGCTGTTTTTT. Translated, it gives CASTPQGTGELFF.

The CDR3 spells CASWGTSGRGETQYF. Written as DNA, the CDR3 is TGTGCCAGCTGGGGGACTAGCGGGAGGGGAGAGACCCAGTACTTC. The chain is built from TRBV7-8 and TRBJ2-5, with TRBD2 matching over 16 bases. CDR3 length: 15 amino acids. V lost 8 bases, J lost 4 bases, and 4 bases stayed unmatched. From germline, CDR1 is SGHVS and CDR2 FQNEAQ.